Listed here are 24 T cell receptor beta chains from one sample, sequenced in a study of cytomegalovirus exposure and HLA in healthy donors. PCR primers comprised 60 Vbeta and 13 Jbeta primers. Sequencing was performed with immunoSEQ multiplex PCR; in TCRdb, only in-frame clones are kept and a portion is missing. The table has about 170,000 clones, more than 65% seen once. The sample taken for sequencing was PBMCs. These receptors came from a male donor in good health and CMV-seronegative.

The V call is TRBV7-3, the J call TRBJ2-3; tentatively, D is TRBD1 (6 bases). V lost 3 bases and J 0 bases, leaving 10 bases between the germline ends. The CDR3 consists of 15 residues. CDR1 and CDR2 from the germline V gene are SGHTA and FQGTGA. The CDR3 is CASSFDRTSTDTQYF. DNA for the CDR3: TGTGCCAGCAGCTTCGACAGGACTAGCACAGATACGCAGTATTTT.

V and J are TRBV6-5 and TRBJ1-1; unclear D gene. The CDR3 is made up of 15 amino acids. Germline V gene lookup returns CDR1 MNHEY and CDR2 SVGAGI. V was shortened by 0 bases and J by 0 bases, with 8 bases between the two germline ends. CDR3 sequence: CASSYSRSLNTEAFF. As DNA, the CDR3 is TGTGCCAGCAGTTACTCGAGGTCTCTGAACACTGAAGCTTTCTTT.

This CDR3 reads CASKTENSGNTIYF. CDR3 coding DNA: TGTGCCAGCAAAACAGAGAACTCTGGAAACACCATATATTTT. The V gene is TRBV6-1, the J gene TRBJ1-3; D uncertain. This CDR3 comprises 14 residues. The germline V gene has CDR1 MNHNS and CDR2 SASEGT. V was clipped by 7 bases and J by 0 bases, with 10 bases between them.

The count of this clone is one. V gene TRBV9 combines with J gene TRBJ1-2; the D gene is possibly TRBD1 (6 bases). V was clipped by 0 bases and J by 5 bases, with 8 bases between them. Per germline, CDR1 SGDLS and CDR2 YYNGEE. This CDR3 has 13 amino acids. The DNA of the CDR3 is TGTGCCAGCAGCGTAGATCAGGGGTATGGCTACACCTTC. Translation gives CASSVDQGYGYTF.

CDR3 bases: TGTGCCAGCAGTTACAAAGGACAGGGGTTAGGTCCCCTCCACTTT. Translated: CASSYKGQGLGPLHF. The V gene is TRBV6-5, the J gene TRBJ1-6; 9 nucleotides line up with TRBD1. The CDR3 extends over 15 amino acids. The germline CDR1 and CDR2 sequences are MNHEY and SVGAGI. The V segment lost 2 bases and the J segment 13 bases; nucleotides outside the gene matches: 9.

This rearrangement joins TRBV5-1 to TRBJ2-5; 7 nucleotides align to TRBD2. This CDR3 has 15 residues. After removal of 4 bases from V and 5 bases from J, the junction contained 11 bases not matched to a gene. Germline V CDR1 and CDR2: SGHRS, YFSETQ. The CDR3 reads CASSRGEPLSETQYF. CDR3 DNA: TGCGCCAGCAGCCGGGGGGAGCCTTTGTCGGAGACCCAGTACTTC. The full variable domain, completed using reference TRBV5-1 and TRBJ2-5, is KAGVTQTPRYLIKTRGQQVTLSCSPISGHRSVSWYQQTPGQGLQFLFEYFSETQRNKGNFPGRFSGRQFSNSRSEMNVSTLELGDSALYLCASSRGEPLSETQYFGPGTRLLVL.

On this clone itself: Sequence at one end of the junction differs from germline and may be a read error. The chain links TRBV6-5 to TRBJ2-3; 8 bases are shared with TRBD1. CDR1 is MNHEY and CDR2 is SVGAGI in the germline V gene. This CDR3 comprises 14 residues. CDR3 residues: CASSDSQGADTQYF. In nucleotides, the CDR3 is TGTGCCAGCAGTGACTCACAGGGGGCAGATACGCAGTATTTT.

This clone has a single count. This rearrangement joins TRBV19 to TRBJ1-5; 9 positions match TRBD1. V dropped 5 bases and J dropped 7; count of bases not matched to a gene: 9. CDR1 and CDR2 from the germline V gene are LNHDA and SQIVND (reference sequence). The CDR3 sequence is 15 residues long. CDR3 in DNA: TGTGCCAGTAGTTTAGGGACAGGGAGGCGCCAGCCCCAGCATTTT. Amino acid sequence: CASSLGTGRRQPQHF.

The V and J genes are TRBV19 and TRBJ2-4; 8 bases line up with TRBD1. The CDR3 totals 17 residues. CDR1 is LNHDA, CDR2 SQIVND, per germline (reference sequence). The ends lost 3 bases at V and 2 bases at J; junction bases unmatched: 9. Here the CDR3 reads CASSMIIPGGTKNIQYF. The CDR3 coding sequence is TGTGCCAGTAGTATGATTATCCCAGGGGGCACCAAAAACATTCAGTACTTC.

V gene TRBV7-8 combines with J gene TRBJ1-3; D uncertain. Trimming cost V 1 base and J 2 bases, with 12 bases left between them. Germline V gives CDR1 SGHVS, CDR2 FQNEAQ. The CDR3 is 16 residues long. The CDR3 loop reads CASSLVAGSAGNTIYF. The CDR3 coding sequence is TGTGCCAGCAGCTTAGTAGCAGGTAGCGCTGGAAACACCATATATTTT.

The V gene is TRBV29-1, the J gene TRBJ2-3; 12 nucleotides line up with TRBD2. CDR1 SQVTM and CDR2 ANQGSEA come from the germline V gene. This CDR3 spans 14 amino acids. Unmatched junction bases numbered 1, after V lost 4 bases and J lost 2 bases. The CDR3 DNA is TGCAGCGTTGGGACTAGCGGGAACACAGATACGCAGTATTTT. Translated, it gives CSVGTSGNTDTQYF.

This CDR3 is CASSLRGQRSSYEQYF. The CDR3 coding sequence is TGTGCCAGCAGTCTCAGGGGGCAAAGGAGCTCCTACGAGCAGTACTTC. This chain links TRBV11-2 with TRBJ2-5; 8 nucleotides line up with TRBD1. The DNA end is more similar to TRBJ2-7, so the J call may be wrong. The CDR3 totals 16 residues. Germline V lookup: CDR1 SGHAT, CDR2 FQNNGV.

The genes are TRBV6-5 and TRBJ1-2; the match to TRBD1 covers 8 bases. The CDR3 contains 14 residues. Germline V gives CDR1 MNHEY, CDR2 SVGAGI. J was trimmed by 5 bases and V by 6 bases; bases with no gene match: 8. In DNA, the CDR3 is TGTGCCAGCAGCCGATACCGACAGGGGTATGGCTACACCTTC. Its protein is CASSRYRQGYGYTF.

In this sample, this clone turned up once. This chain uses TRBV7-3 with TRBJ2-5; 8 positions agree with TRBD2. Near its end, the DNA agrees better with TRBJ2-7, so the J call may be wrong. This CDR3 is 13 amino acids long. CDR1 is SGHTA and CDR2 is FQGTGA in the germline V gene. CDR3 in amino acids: CASSPGGYHEQYF. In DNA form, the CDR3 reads TGTGCCAGCAGCCCGGGAGGGTACCACGAGCAGTACTTC.

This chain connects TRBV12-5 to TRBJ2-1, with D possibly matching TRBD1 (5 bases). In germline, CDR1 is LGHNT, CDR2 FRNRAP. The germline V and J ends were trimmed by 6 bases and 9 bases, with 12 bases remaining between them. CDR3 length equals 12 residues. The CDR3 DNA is TGTGCTAGTGGCCAGGACACTGGTGAGCAGTTCTTC. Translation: CASGQDTGEQFF.

The CDR3 protein is CASSPRDRGGYTF. As DNA, the CDR3 is TGTGCCAGCAGCCCAAGGGACAGGGGGGGCTACACCTTC. The gene calls are TRBV9 and TRBJ1-2; 11 nucleotides agree with TRBD1. The CDR3 runs to 13 residues. V shed 4 bases, J shed 8 bases, and the junction held 4 bases outside the gene matches. Germline V lookup: CDR1 SGDLS, CDR2 YYNGEE.

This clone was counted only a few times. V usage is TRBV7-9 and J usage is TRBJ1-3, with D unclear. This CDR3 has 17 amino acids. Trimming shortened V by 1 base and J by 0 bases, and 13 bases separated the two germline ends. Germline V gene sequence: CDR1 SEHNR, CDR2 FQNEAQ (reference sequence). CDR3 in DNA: TGTGCCAGCAGCTTAGGGGCACCTTCACCCTCTGGAAACACCATATATTTT. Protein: CASSLGAPSPSGNTIYF.

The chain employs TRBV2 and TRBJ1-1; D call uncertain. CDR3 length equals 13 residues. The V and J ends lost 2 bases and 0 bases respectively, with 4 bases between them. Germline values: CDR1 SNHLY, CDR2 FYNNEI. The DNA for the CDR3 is TGTGCCAGCAGTGAACAGGTGAACACTGAAGCTTTCTTT. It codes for CASSEQVNTEAFF.

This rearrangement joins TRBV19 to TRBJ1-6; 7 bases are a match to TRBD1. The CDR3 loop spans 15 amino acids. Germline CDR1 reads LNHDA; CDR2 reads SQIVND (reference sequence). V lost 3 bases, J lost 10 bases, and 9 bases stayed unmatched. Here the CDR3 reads CASSMTGQGGSPLHF. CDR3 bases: TGTGCCAGTAGTATGACAGGGCAAGGGGGATCACCCCTCCACTTT.

The DNA for the CDR3 is TGTGCCAGCAGCCAAGTCGGCACTAGCGGGAGCGGGTTTGCCCCAGATACGCAGTATTTT. This gives the protein CASSQVGTSGSGFAPDTQYF. The chain couples TRBV14 to TRBJ2-3; TRBD2 agrees at 11 bases. CDR3 length: 20 residues. Germline V gene data show CDR1 as SGHDN and CDR2 as FVKESK. The V segment lost 1 base and the J segment 4 bases; nucleotides outside the gene matches: 16.

The CDR3 sequence is CASSPGQHFSGANVLTF. CDR3 coding DNA: TGTGCCAGCAGCCCGGGACAGCATTTCTCTGGGGCCAACGTCCTGACTTTC. V usage is TRBV14 and J usage is TRBJ2-6; 7 positions agree with TRBD1. CDR1 is SGHDN, CDR2 FVKESK, per germline. There are 17 residues in the CDR3. V lost 4 bases to trimming and J lost 0 bases; unmatched junction nucleotides: 6. The entire variable domain, with the rest obtained from reference TRBV14 and TRBJ2-6, is as follows: EAGVTQFPSHSVIEKGQTVTLRCDPISGHDNLYWYRRVMGKEIKFLLHFVKESKQDESGMPNNRFLAERTGGTYSTLKVQPAELEDSGVYFCASSPGQHFSGANVLTFGAGSRLTVL.

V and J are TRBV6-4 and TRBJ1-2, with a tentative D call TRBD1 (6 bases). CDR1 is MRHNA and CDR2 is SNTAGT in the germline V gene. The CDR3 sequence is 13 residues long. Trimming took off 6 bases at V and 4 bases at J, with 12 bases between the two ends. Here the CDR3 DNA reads TGTGCCAGCAGCGACGGGACACCCTATGGCTACACCTTC. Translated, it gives CASSDGTPYGYTF.

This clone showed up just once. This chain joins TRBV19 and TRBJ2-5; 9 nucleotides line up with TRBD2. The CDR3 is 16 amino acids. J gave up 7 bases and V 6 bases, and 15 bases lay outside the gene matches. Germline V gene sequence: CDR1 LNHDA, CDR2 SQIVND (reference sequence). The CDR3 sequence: CASSRGGSGSFGTQYF. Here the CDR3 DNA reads TGTGCCAGTAGCCGGGGGGGTAGCGGGAGCTTTGGGACCCAGTACTTC.

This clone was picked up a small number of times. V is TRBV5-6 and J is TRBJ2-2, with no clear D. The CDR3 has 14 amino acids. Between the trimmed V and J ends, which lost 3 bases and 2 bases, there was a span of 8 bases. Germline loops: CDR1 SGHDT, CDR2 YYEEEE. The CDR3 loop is CASSSLLNTGELFF. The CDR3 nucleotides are TGTGCCAGCAGCTCCCTCCTAAACACCGGGGAGCTGTTTTTT.